This entry concerns a single T cell receptor (beta chain). Its specificity is unknown. The sample originates from a study of PD-1 blockade in classical Hodgkin lymphoma. All the patients suffered relapse after autologous stem cell transplantation, and brentuximab vedotin exposure differed. Overall study findings and caveats: For complete responders, baseline diversity was comparable to that of newly diagnosed patients. When nivolumab was started under 1 year after ASCT, patients were excluded. In newly diagnosed patients, baseline TCR diversity was reportedly below that of healthy donors. By C4D1, CD4+ diversity increased significantly, especially in complete responders.

Trimming left V 6 bases short and J 0 bases short, with 18 bases between. This CDR3 is 16 amino acids long. Germline CDR1 is KGHSH and CDR2 is LQKENI. TCRdb keeps only in-frame clones here, not all; method: immunoSEQ multiplex PCR. The repertoire consists of more than 85,000 clones, with 80% to 95% occurring once and the leading ten covering around 2.4%. This TCR was recovered from a human donor with classical Hodgkin lymphoma. This material consisted of peripheral blood mononuclear cells (PBMCs), taken before the second cycle of nivolumab. The chain couples TRBV18 to TRBJ2-7; TRBD1 is a possible D gene (6 bases). This CDR3 reads CASSPLGTPSSYEQYF. The CDR3 DNA reads TGTGCCAGCTCCCCCCTTGGGACACCGAGCTCCTACGAGCAGTACTTC. The variable domain in full, with the rest retrieved from reference TRBV18 and TRBJ2-7, is NAGVMQNPRHLVRRRGQEARLRCSPMKGHSHVYWYRQLPEEGLKFMVYLQKENIIDESGMPKERFSAEFPKEGPSILRIQQVVRGDSAAYFCASSPLGTPSSYEQYFGPGTRLTVT.